This record concerns one T cell receptor beta chain sequence. Its antigen remains unidentified. These data are taken from a study of cytomegalovirus exposure and HLA in healthy donors. About the study: Early on, a data release was issued that held 80 million or so unique TCRs from HLA-typed donors. General study results and limits: Later analysis associated a missense DCLRE1C variant with TCR beta V- and J-gene trimming. Cytomegalovirus association was listed for 164 TCR beta chains.

The ends lost 2 bases at V and 2 bases at J; junction bases unmatched: 6. This CDR3 has 16 amino acids. From germline, CDR1 is SGHRS and CDR2 YFSETQ. A multiplex PCR was run with 60 Vbeta primers and 13 Jbeta primers. TCRdb's copy holds only in-frame clones and misses some; the assay was immunoSEQ multiplex PCR. The sample lists 80,000 to 100,000 clones, roughly 74% occurring once. Input material: PBMCs. This TCR derives from a woman aged 18-29 years in good health and CMV-seropositive. V usage is TRBV5-1 and J usage is TRBJ2-7, with TRBD2 matching over 11 bases. CDR3 sequence (DNA): TGCGCCAGCAGCTTCCCGACTAGCGGGGTCCCCTACGAGCAGTACTTC. Amino acids: CASSFPTSGVPYEQYF.